These 25 T cell receptor beta chains were sequenced from one sample in a study of Ad26.COV2.S vaccination and SARS-CoV-2 variants. Generated by immunoSEQ multiplex PCR, the TCRdb table keeps only in-frame clones and is missing some. Here the sample spans 380,000 or so clones, around four fifths being singletons. The treatment: about 20 received Ad26.COV2.S at low or high dose, single or two shots; about 5 received placebo; per-sample allocation not given. Sampling happened 63 days after the first vaccine or placebo injection. This specimen consisted of peripheral blood, obtained in a trial of Ad26.COV2.S vaccine versus placebo. All receptors derive from a person aged 18-60 years who received the Ad26.COV2.S COVID-19 vaccine or a placebo.

The table lists this clone with a count of one. The rearrangement uses TRBV7-2 and TRBJ1-2; 7 bases align to TRBD1. Germline CDR1 and CDR2: SGHTA and FQGNSA. The CDR3 contains 17 residues. V lost 3 bases and J lost 0; bases outside the gene matches: 10. CDR3 in amino acids: CASSLHPTGRTNYGYTF. In nucleotides, the CDR3 is TGTGCCAGCAGCTTGCACCCGACAGGGCGAACTAACTATGGCTACACCTTC.

This chain links TRBV7-3 with TRBJ2-6; D is unclear. Germline V gene data show CDR1 as SGHTA and CDR2 as FQGTGA. V lost 5 bases, J lost 0 bases, and 5 bases lay in between. The CDR3 length is 14 residues. In DNA, the CDR3 is TGTGCCAGCAGCACAAGCTCTGGGGCCAACGTCCTGACTTTC. Translation gives CASSTSSGANVLTF.

The chain recombines TRBV3-1 (or the pseudogene TRBV3-2) with TRBJ2-2; D is perhaps TRBD1 or TRBD2 (6 bases each). Trimming removed 1 base at V and 3 bases at J, with 12 bases between. Germline CDR1 and CDR2: LGHDT and YNNKEL (reference sequence). CDR3 length: 16 residues. CDR3 sequence (DNA): TGTGCCAGCAGCCAAGGATGGGGGGCCGACACCGGGGAGCTGTTTTTT. The encoded protein is CASSQGWGADTGELFF.

The CDR3 sequence is CASSSRTGGLVNEQFF. The CDR3 coding sequence is TGTGCCAGCAGCTCTCGGACAGGGGGCTTAGTAAATGAGCAGTTCTTC. The rearrangement links TRBV7-9 to TRBJ2-1, with TRBD1 matching over 11 bases. The V and J ends lost 4 bases and 7 bases, in that order; junction bases with no gene match: 9. This CDR3 comprises 16 residues. From germline, CDR1 is SEHNR and CDR2 FQNEAQ (reference sequence). The full variable domain, rest sourced from reference TRBV7-9 and TRBJ2-1, is DTGVSQNPRHKITKRGQNVTFRCDPISEHNRLYWYRQTLGQGPEFLTYFQNEAQLEKSRLLSDRFSAERPKGSFSTLEIQRTEQGDSAMYLCASSSRTGGLVNEQFFGPGTRLTVL.

The rearrangement links TRBV18 to TRBJ2-3; no reliable D call. Trimming cost V 3 bases and J 1 base, with 11 bases left between them. Germline V lookup: CDR1 KGHSH, CDR2 LQKENI. The CDR3 has 15 amino acids. CDR3 coding DNA: TGTGCCAGCTCACCGGGTCTTGCCGGCACAGATACGCAGTATTTT. It yields the protein CASSPGLAGTDTQYF.

The V gene is TRBV11-1, the J gene TRBJ2-2, with D perhaps assigned TRBD1 or TRBD2 (5 bases each). Trimming removed 6 bases from V and 5 bases from J, with 16 bases in between. The CDR3 sequence is 15 residues long. Per germline, CDR1 SGHAT and CDR2 FQDESV (reference sequence). The CDR3: CASRDQGRGTGELFF. In DNA form, the CDR3 reads TGTGCCAGCAGGGATCAGGGCCGAGGGACCGGGGAGCTGTTTTTT. Based on the CDR3 plus reference TRBV11-1 and TRBJ2-2, the full variable domain is EAEVAQSPRYKITEKSQAVAFWCDPISGHATLYWYRQILGQGPELLVQFQDESVVDDSQLPKDRFSAERLKGVDSTLKIQPAELGDSAMYLCASRDQGRGTGELFFGEGSRLTVL.

The count of this clone is one. This chain connects TRBV7-9 to TRBJ2-1; D remains unclear. Germline-derived CDR1 and CDR2 are SEHNR and FQNEAQ (reference sequence). V gave up 0 bases and J gave up 0 bases, with 12 bases separating them. The CDR3 contains 17 residues. CDR3 in DNA: TGTGCCAGCAGCTTAGCGCCCCGCACGAGCTCCTACAATGAGCAGTTCTTC. Translation gives CASSLAPRTSSYNEQFF.

The CDR3, as DNA: TGTGCCAGCAGGAGGTCCGGGCAGGGTAATTACGAGCAGTACTTC. This gives the protein CASRRSGQGNYEQYF. The J gene is TRBJ2-7, the V gene TRBV2; tentatively, D is TRBD1 (5 bases). V shed 6 bases and J shed 4 bases, with 19 bases lying between them. CDR1 is SNHLY and CDR2 is FYNNEI in the germline V gene. The CDR3 loop spans 15 amino acids.

The chain carries TRBV19 and TRBJ2-3; TRBD2 agrees at 9 bases. The CDR3 consists of 15 residues. CDR1 is LNHDA, CDR2 SQIVND, per germline (reference sequence). The V gene end was trimmed by 7 bases and the J gene end by 4 bases; junction bases not matched to a gene: 9. In DNA, the CDR3 is TGTGCCAGTACGACTAGCGGAGTAGGCGCAGATACGCAGTATTTT. This encodes CASTTSGVGADTQYF.

This chain uses TRBV5-1 with TRBJ2-2; TRBD2 matches at 7 bases. The CDR3 sequence is 16 residues long. Germline V gene sequence: CDR1 SGHRS, CDR2 YFSETQ. The J segment lost 5 bases and the V segment lost 0 bases, leaving 7 bases of the junction unmatched. The CDR3 region is CASSLAGLVGTGELFF. The CDR3 nucleotides read TGCGCCAGCAGCTTGGCCGGACTAGTAGGAACCGGGGAGCTGTTTTTT.

The genes are TRBV14 and TRBJ2-1; TRBD2 matches at 12 bases. The CDR3 spans 16 residues. CDR1 and CDR2 (germline): SGHDN, FVKESK. After removal of 0 bases from V and 9 bases from J, the junction contained 6 bases not matched to a gene. Written as DNA, the CDR3 is TGTGCCAGCAGCCAAGAGGCTAGCGGGAGGGCCCCTGAGCAGTTCTTC. It is translated as CASSQEASGRAPEQFF.

The rearrangement links TRBV5-1 to TRBJ2-1; 10 nucleotides agree with TRBD2. V was clipped by 4 bases and J by 7 bases; unmatched bases: 11. Germline V gene sequence: CDR1 SGHRS, CDR2 YFSETQ. CDR3 length: 16 amino acids. CDR3 sequence reads: CASSPPGLAGVNEQFF. In nucleotides, the CDR3 is TGCGCCAGCAGCCCTCCCGGCCTAGCGGGGGTGAATGAGCAGTTCTTC.

This clone was seen a single time. The V and J genes are TRBV24-1 and TRBJ1-1, with 10 bases that match TRBD1. The CDR3 consists of 15 residues. Per the germline V gene, CDR1 is KGHDR and CDR2 is SFDVKD. V lost 7 bases and J lost 4; bases outside the gene matches: 8. CDR3 loop: CATREGTGAFTEAFF. The CDR3 region has the DNA TGTGCCACCAGGGAGGGGACAGGGGCTTTCACTGAAGCTTTCTTT.

This clone appeared a few times. The V and J genes are TRBV24-1 and TRBJ2-7; D gene unclear. Per germline, CDR1 KGHDR and CDR2 SFDVKD. The CDR3 consists of 13 residues. Trimming removed 3 bases at V and 4 bases at J, with 9 bases between. CDR3 DNA: TGTGCCACCAGTGATCCCCTGAAATACGAGCAGTACTTC. Protein: CATSDPLKYEQYF.

This chain links TRBV5-5 with TRBJ1-4, with 7 bases lining up with TRBD1. Trimming removed 4 bases from V and 1 base from J; junction bases left unmatched: 7. The germline gives CDR1 SGHKS, CDR2 YYEKEE (reference sequence). This CDR3 region has 16 residues. CDR3 nucleotide sequence: TGTGCCAGCAGCCGAACAGGGGTCGGAACTAATGAAAAACTGTTTTTT. This translates into CASSRTGVGTNEKLFF.

Remarks on this clone: The junction shows a germline mismatch at one end, possibly a read error. The chain couples TRBV6-1 to TRBJ2-3, with a possible D match to TRBD2 (5 bases). The length of the CDR3 is 15 residues. Per germline, CDR1 MNHNS and CDR2 SASEGT. The CDR3 is CASRDRGLATDTQYF. CDR3 DNA sequence: TGTGCCAGCCGTGACCGAGGGCTGGCCACAGATACGCAGTATTTT.

The genes are TRBV9 and TRBJ2-5, with TRBD2 identical over 10 bases. Germline CDR1 and CDR2: SGDLS and YYNGEE. J lost 1 base, V lost 0 bases, and 6 bases had no gene match. This CDR3 contains 17 residues. The CDR3 reads CASSVGKAGGPQETQYF. The CDR3 DNA sequence: TGTGCCAGCAGCGTAGGAAAAGCGGGGGGGCCCCAAGAGACCCAGTACTTC.

The chain joins TRBV3-1 (or the pseudogene TRBV3-2) to TRBJ1-1; D is ambiguous. In germline, CDR1 is LGHDT, CDR2 YNNKEL (reference sequence). V lost 11 bases and J lost 0, with 16 bases in between. This CDR3 has 14 residues. DNA of the CDR3: TGTGCCGCGGCGCGGGGAGGAATGAACACTGAAGCTTTCTTT. It translates to CAAARGGMNTEAFF.

Concerning this clone itself: Within the sample, other DNA sequences also encode this same CDR3. The J gene is TRBJ1-2, the V gene TRBV9; tentatively, D is TRBD1 (5 bases). This CDR3 is built from 14 residues. Germline CDR1 reads SGDLS; CDR2 reads YYNGEE. Trimming cost V 0 bases and J 3 bases, with 9 bases left between them. The CDR3 bases are TGTGCCAGCAGCGTAGGGCAGGGCGACTATGGCTACACCTTC. Its protein product is CASSVGQGDYGYTF.

The chain couples TRBV4-1 to TRBJ1-1, with unresolved D. The ends were cut back, 5 bases at V and 1 base at J, with 11 bases in the middle. The CDR3 is 14 amino acids. Per the germline V gene, CDR1 is MGHRA and CDR2 is YSYEKL. The CDR3 reads CASSFRTQNTEAFF. Here the CDR3 DNA reads TGCGCCAGCAGCTTTCGGACCCAGAACACTGAAGCTTTCTTT.

This sequence joins TRBV19 and TRBJ1-1; D remains ambiguous. This CDR3 is built from 12 residues. CDR1 and CDR2 from the germline V gene are LNHDA and SQIVND (reference sequence). The germline V and J ends were trimmed by 3 bases and 8 bases, with 10 bases remaining between them. The CDR3 reads CASSIRRAEAFF. The CDR3 bases are TGTGCCAGTAGTATTCGGCGGGCAGAAGCTTTCTTT.

This chain joins TRBV6-2 or TRBV6-3 and TRBJ1-2; D gene ambiguous. This CDR3 spans 15 amino acids. The V end lost 4 bases, the J end lost 2 bases, and 14 bases lay between the germline ends. The germline gives CDR1 MNHEY, CDR2 SVGEGT. The CDR3 region has the DNA TGTGCCAGCAGTTCCCCCGGGATCCCAAACTATGGCTACACCTTC. As protein: CASSSPGIPNYGYTF.

The chain couples TRBV5-5 to TRBJ2-5; 10 bases fit TRBD2. V shed 5 bases, J shed 7 bases, and the junction held 11 bases outside the gene matches. From germline, CDR1 is SGHKS and CDR2 YYEKEE (reference sequence). This CDR3 is 15 amino acids long. CDR3 protein: CASSGAGGPAGTQYF. The CDR3 DNA reads TGTGCCAGCAGTGGAGCGGGGGGGCCAGCGGGGACCCAGTACTTC. Together with reference TRBV5-5 and TRBJ2-5, the CDR3 gives the full variable domain: DAGVTQSPTHLIKTRGQQVTLRCSPISGHKSVSWYQQVLGQGPQFIFQYYEKEERGRGNFPDRFSARQFPNYSSELNVNALLLGDSALYLCASSGAGGPAGTQYFGPGTRLLVL.

J is TRBJ1-1 and V is TRBV24-1, with 10 nucleotides matching TRBD1. J gave up 4 bases and V 9 bases, and 4 bases lay outside the gene matches. The CDR3 has 13 amino acids. Germline CDR1 KGHDR, CDR2 SFDVKD. The CDR3 DNA sequence: TGTGCCACCCGTGGGACAGGGGTCACTGAAGCTTTCTTT. Its translation: CATRGTGVTEAFF.

This rearrangement joins TRBV5-4 to TRBJ2-3; a possible D gene is TRBD2 (7 bases). Germline CDR1 SGHNT, CDR2 YYREEE (reference sequence). V gave up 9 bases and J gave up 0 bases, with 17 bases separating them. This CDR3 spans 15 amino acids. CDR3 nucleotide sequence: TGTGCCACAAGGGGGGGGGCGCAGAGCACAGATACGCAGTATTTT. It translates to CATRGGAQSTDTQYF.